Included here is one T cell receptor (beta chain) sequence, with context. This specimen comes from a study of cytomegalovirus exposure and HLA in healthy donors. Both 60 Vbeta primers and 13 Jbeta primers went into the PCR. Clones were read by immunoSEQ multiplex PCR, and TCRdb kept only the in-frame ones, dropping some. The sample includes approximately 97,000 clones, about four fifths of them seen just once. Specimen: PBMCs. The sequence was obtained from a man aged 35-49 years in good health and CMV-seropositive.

For the CDR3, the DNA is TGTGCCAGCAGCTTAGGACTAGCGGGAGGCGCAGATACGCAGTATTTT. Translating it yields CASSLGLAGGADTQYF. This sequence joins TRBV5-6 and TRBJ2-3; 14 bases fit TRBD2. The V gene's germline CDR1 is SGHDT and CDR2 YYEEEE. V lost 2 bases, J lost 4 bases, and 3 bases stayed unmatched. This CDR3 has 16 amino acids.